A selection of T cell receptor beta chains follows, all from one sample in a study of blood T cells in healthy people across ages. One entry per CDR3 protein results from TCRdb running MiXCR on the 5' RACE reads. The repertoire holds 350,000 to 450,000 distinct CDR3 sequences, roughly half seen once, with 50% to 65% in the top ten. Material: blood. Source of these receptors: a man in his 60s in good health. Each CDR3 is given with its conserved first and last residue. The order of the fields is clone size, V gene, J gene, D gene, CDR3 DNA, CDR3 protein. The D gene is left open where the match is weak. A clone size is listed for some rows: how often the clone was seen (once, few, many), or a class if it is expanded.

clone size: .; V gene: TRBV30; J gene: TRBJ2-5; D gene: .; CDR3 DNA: TGTGCCGCAGGGGGGCCTGAGACCCAGTACTTC; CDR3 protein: CAAGGPETQYF
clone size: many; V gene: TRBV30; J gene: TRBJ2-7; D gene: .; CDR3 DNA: TGTGCCTGGAGTAAGGGGCGGGGATCGGTCTACGAGCAGTACTTC; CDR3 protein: CAWSKGRGSVYEQYF
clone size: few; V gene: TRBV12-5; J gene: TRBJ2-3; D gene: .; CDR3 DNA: TGTGCTAGTGGTTTGGCGATAAAGACCACGCAGTATTTT; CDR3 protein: CASGLAIKTTQYF
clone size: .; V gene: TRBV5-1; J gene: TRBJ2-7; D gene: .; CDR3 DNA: TGCGCCAGCAGTTTGGGAGCCGCTGGAGGGGTGAACGAGCAGTACTTC; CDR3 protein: CASSLGAAGGVNEQYF
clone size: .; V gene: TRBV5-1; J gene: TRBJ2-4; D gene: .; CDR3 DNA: TGCGCCAGCAGCCCCGAGTTTAGGGGTTGGGAGCAGTACTTC; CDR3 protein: CASSPEFRGWEQYF
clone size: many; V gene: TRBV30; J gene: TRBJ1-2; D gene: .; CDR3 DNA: TGTGCCTGGAGGGACGATATTTATGGCTACACCTTC; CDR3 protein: CAWRDDIYGYTF
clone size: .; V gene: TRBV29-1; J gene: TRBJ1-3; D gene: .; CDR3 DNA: TGCAGCGTTGCCGGGAGCAGCAGGTCTGGAAACACCATATATTTT; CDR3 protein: CSVAGSSRSGNTIYF
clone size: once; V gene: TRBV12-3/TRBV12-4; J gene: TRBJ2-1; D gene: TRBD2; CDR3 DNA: TGTGCCAGCAGTTCTAGAGCGGGGACCTACAATGAGCAGTTCTTC; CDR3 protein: CASSSRAGTYNEQFF
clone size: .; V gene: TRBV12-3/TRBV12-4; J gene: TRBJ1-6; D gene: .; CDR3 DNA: TGTGCCAGCAGTGGGGGAGGGAATTCACCCCTCCACTTT; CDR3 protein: CASSGGGNSPLHF
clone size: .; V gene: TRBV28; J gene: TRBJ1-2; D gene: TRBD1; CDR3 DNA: TGTGCCAGCAGGACAGGGTCCGACCTTTTCTATGGCTACACCTTC; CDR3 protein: CASRTGSDLFYGYTF
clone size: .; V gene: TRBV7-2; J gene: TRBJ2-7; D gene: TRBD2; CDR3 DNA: TGTGACAGCAGCCTTAGCGGGGGCTTCTACGAGCAGTACTTC; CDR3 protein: CDSSLSGGFYEQYF
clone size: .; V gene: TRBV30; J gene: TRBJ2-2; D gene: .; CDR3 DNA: TGTGCCTGGAGTGTCATAGTCGGCTCCGGGGAGCTGTTTTTT; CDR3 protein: CAWSVIVGSGELFF
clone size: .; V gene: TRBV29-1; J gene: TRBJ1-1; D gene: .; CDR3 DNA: TGCAGCGCAAAAGGCAGGCTGAACACTGAAGCTTTCTTT; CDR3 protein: CSAKGRLNTEAFF
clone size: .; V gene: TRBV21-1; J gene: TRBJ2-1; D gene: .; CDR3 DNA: TGTGCCAGCGCCAGGGCTTCCTACAGTGAGCAGTTCTTC; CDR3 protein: CASARASYSEQFF
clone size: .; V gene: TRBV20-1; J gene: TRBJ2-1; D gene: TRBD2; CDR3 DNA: TGCAGTGCTGTAAGACTAGCGGGAGACAATGAGCAGTTCTTC; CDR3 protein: CSAVRLAGDNEQFF
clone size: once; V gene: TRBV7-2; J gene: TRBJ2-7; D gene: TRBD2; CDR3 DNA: TGTGCCAGCAGCTTAAAACTACTCAAAGAGACTAGCGGGAGGGTCGAGCAGTACTTC; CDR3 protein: CASSLKLLKETSGRVEQYF
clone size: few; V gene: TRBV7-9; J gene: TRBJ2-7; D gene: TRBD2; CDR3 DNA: TGTGCCACCGGGGGGTCAGGTCCCTACGAGCAGTACTTC; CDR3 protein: CATGGSGPYEQYF
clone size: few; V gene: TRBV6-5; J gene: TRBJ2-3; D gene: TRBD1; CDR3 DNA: TGTGCCAGCGCGGGACAGGGATTCTGGGATACGCAGTATTTT; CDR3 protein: CASAGQGFWDTQYF
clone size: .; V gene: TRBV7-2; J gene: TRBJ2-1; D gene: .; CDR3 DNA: TGTGCCAGCAGCTTAGGGGTCCGGGTTAGGGATGAGCAGTTCTTC; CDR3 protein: CASSLGVRVRDEQFF
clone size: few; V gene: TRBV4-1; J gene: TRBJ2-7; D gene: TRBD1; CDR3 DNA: TGCGCCAGCAGCCAAATATCGGGACAGCTTTCCTACGAGCAGTACTTC; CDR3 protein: CASSQISGQLSYEQYF
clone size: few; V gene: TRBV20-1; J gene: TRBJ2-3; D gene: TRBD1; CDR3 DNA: TGCAGTGCTTCCCAGGGACAGGGAGCAGATACGCAGTATTTT; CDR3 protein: CSASQGQGADTQYF
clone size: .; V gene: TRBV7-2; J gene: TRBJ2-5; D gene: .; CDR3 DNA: TGTGCCAGCAGCTTGGGTCTGGACACGTGGCAGTACTTC; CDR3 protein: CASSLGLDTWQYF
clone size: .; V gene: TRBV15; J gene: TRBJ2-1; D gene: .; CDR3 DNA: TGTGCCACCAGCAGCCCCTTAGTAGGGTTCTCCTACAATGAGCAGTTCTTC; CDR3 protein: CATSSPLVGFSYNEQFF
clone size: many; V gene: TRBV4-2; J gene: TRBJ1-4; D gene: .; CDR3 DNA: TGTGCCAGCAGCTCCGGTCCGGGGGCTCTCAATGAAAAACTGTTTTTT; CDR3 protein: CASSSGPGALNEKLFF
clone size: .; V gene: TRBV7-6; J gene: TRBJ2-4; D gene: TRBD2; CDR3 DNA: TGTGCCAGCGGCTTAGCGCCCCCGGGACTAGCGGGGGGACTAGCCAAAAACATTCAGTACTTC; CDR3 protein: CASGLAPPGLAGGLAKNIQYF
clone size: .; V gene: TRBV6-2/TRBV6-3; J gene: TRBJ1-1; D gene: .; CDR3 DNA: TGTGCCAGCAGTTATACGGCAGCAGTGAGACTAAACACTGAAGCTTTCTTT; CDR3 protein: CASSYTAAVRLNTEAFF
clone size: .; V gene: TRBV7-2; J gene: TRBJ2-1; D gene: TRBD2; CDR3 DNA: TGTGCCAGCAGCTTAGACAGCGGGATTCCCTATGAGCAGTTCTTC; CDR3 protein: CASSLDSGIPYEQFF
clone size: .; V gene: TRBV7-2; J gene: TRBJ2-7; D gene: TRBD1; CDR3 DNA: TGTGCCAGCAGCCAGGGACAGGGGTGGAAAAACGAGCAGAACTTC; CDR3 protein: CASSQGQGWKNEQNF
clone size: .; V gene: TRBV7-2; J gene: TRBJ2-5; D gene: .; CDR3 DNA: TGTGCCAGCAGCGTAATGAGGGAAGAGACCCAGTACTTC; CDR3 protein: CASSVMREETQYF
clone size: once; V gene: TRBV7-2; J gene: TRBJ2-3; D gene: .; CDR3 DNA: TGTGCCAGCAGCCCCCCGGGTGGGATGAGGCAGTATTTT; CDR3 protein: CASSPPGGMRQYF
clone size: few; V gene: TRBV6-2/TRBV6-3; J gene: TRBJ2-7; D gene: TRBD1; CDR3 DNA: TGTGCCAGCGGCGAGCATGGGGGACAGACGCTCTACGAGCAGTACTTC; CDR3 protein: CASGEHGGQTLYEQYF
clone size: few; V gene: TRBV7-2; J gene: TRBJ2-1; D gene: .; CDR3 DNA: TGTGCCAGCAGCTTAAGACCTGGGAATGAGCAGTTCTTC; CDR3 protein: CASSLRPGNEQFF
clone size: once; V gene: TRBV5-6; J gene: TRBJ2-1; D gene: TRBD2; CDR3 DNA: TGTGCCAGCGCCCCCCTAGCGGGGGGCTACAATGAGCAGTTCTTC; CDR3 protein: CASAPLAGGYNEQFF
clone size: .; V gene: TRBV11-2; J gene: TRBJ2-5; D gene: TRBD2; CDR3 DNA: TGTGCCAGCAGCTCCAAAATAGCGGGACAAGAGACCCAGTACTTC; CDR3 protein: CASSSKIAGQETQYF
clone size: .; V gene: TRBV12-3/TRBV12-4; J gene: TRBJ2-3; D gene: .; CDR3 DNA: TGTGCCAGCAGTTGGGGGGGCTTTAGCACAGATACGCAGTATTTT; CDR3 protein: CASSWGGFSTDTQYF
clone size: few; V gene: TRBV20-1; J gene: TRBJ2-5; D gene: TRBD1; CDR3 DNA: TGCAGTGCTAGTGAGACAGGGATGGGTCAAGAGACCCAGTACTTC; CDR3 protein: CSASETGMGQETQYF
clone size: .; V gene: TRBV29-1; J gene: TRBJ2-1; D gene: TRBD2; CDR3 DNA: TGCAGCGTTGAAAGGGGCGGGAGGTCCTACAATGAGCAGTTCTTC; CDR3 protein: CSVERGGRSYNEQFF
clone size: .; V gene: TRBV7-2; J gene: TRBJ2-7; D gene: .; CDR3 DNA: TGTGCCAGCAGCTTCCCACCTACGGAGCAGTACTTC; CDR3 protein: CASSFPPTEQYF
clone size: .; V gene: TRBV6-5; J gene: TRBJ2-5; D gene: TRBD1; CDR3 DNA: TGTGCCAGCAGACCCCACGGGACAGCCCAAGAGACCCAGTACTTC; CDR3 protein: CASRPHGTAQETQYF
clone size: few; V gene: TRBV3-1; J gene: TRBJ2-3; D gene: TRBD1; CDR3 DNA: TGTGCCAGCAGCCAAGATTGGGTGAGGACAGGGGCGCACACAGATACGCAGTATTTT; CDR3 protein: CASSQDWVRTGAHTDTQYF
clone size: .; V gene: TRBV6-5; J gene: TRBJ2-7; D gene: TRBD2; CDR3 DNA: TGTGCCAGCAGCCCCGTTAGCGGGGGGGCCCCCGAGCAGTACTTC; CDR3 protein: CASSPVSGGAPEQYF
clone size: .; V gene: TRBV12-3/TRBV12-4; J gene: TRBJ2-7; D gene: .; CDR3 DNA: TGTGCCAGCAGTGTGCGGGCCTACGAGCAGTACTTC; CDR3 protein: CASSVRAYEQYF
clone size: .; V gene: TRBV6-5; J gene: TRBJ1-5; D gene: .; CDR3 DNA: TGTGCCAGCAGTTACGGGGGGGCCAGCAATCAGCCCCAGCATTTT; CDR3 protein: CASSYGGASNQPQHF
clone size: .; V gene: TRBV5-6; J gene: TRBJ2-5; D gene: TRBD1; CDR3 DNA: TGTGCCAGCAGCTTCAACCCGGGACAGCAAGAGACCCAGTACTTC; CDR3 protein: CASSFNPGQQETQYF
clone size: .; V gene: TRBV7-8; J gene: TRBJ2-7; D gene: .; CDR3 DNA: TGTGCCAGCAGCTCAGGTGGCTCTACCTACGAGCAGTACTTC; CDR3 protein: CASSSGGSTYEQYF
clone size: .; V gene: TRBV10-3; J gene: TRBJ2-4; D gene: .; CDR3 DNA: TGTGCCATCAGTCCCCGCGGGGCTACCGAAGTCAAAAACATTCAGTACTTC; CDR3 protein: CAISPRGATEVKNIQYF
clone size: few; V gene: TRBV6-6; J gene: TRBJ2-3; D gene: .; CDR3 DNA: TGTGCCAGCAGAAGGACAGGGAGGGGAGATACGCAGTATTTT; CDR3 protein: CASRRTGRGDTQYF
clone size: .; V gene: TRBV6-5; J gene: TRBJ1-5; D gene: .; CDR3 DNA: TGTGCCAGCAGTTACGGGAGGGGTCCTTATCAGCCCCAGCATTTT; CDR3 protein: CASSYGRGPYQPQHF
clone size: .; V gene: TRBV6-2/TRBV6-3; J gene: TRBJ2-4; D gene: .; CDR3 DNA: TGTGCCAGCAGTTACTCAGGCGGGGTGAATGAGCAGTACTTC; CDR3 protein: CASSYSGGVNEQYF
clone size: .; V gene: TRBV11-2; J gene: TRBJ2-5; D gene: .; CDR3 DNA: TGTGCCAGCAGCTTACCTAAGGGAATGGAGACCCAGTACTTC; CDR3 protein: CASSLPKGMETQYF
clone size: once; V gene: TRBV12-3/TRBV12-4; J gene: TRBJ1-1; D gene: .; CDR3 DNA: TGTGCCAGCAGCCGCGCGGTGGGGGGGCTGGGCACTGAAGCTTTCTTT; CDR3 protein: CASSRAVGGLGTEAFF